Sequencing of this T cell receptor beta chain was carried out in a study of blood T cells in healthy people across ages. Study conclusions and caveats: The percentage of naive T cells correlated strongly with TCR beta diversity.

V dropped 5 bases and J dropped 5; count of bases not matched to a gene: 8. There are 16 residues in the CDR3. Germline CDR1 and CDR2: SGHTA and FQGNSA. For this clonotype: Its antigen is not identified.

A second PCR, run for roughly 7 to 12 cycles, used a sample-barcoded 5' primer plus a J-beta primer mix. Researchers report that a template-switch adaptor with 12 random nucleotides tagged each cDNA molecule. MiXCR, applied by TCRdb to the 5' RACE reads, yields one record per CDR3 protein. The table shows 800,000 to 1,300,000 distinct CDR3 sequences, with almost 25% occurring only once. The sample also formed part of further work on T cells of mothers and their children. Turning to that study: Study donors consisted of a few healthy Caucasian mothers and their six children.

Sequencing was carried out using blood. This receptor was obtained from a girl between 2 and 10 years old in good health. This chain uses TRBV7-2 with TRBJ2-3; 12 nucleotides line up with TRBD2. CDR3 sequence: CASSRRLAGEGDTQYF. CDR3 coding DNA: TGTGCCAGCAGCCGCCGACTAGCGGGGGAGGGAGATACGCAGTATTTT.